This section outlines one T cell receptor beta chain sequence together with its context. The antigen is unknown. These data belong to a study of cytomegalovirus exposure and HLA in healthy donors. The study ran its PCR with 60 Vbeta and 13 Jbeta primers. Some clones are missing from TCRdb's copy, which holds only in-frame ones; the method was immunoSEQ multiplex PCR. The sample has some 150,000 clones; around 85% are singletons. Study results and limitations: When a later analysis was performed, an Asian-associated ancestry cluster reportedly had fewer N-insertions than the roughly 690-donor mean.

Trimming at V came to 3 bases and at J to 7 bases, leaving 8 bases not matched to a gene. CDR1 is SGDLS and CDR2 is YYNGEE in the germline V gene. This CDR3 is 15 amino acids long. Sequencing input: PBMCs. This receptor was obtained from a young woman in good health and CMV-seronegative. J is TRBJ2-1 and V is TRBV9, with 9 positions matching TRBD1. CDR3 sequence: CASSAAGTGQNEQFF. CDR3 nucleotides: TGTGCCAGCAGCGCTGCCGGGACAGGGCAGAATGAGCAGTTCTTC. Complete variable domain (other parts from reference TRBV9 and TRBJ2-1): DSGVTQTPKHLITATGQRVTLRCSPRSGDLSVYWYQQSLDQGLQFLIQYYNGEERAKGNILERFSAQQFPDLHSELNLSSLELGDSALYFCASSAAGTGQNEQFFGPGTRLTVL.